Listed below are T cell receptor beta chains from one sample, sequenced in a study of lymphopenia after photon versus proton radiotherapy. Libraries were prepared by immunoSEQ multiplex PCR; TCRdb keeps only in-frame clonotypes and omits some of them. The profile covers 75,000 to 95,000 clones, with around 80% appearing a single time and over 1.3% taken by the ten largest. Sequenced here: peripheral blood, sampled from a patient treated with proton-based radiotherapy. Receptor source: a man between 60 and 70 years old with pancreatic cancer. Each CDR3 is given with its conserved first and last residue. The D gene is left open where the match is weak. Only part of the rows carry a size: once, few, many, or a class if the clone is expanded.

v_call	j_call	clone_size	d_call	cdr3_nt	cdr3_aa
TRBV2	TRBJ2-7	NA	NA	TGTGCCAGCAGTCGTCGGCTCTACGAGCAGTACTTC	CASSRRLYEQYF
TRBV6-1	TRBJ1-5	NA	TRBD1	TGTGCCAGCAATTTCTATGGCAGGGGGAGTCAGCCCCAGCATTTT	CASNFYGRGSQPQHF
TRBV5-5	TRBJ2-5	NA	TRBD1	TGTGCCAGCAGCTCGCTATTCCGGGACAGGGTTTCTGGAGAGACCCAGTACTTC	CASSSLFRDRVSGETQYF
TRBV6-5	TRBJ2-7	NA	NA	TGTGCCAGCAGTTACGGGGGAGGGGGCACCTACGAGCAGTACTTC	CASSYGGGGTYEQYF
TRBV7-3	TRBJ2-7	NA	NA	TGTGCCAGCAGCTTAGGACGAACGGAGCAGTACTTC	CASSLGRTEQYF
TRBV29-1	TRBJ1-1	few	NA	TGCAGCGCCCGTCTTGCGAGGATTGAAGCTTTCTTT	CSARLARIEAFF
TRBV29-1	TRBJ2-7	NA	NA	TGCAGCGTGGCGCGGGACCCAGCCTACGAGCAGTACTTC	CSVARDPAYEQYF
TRBV28	TRBJ2-5	NA	TRBD2	TGTGCCAGCAGTTTCCGGACTAGCGTCCAAGAGACCCAGTACTTC	CASSFRTSVQETQYF
TRBV18	TRBJ2-3	NA	NA	TGTGCCAGCTCGCTTCCTCCGGATACGCAGTATTTT	CASSLPPDTQYF
TRBV29-1	TRBJ1-1	NA	NA	TGCAGCGCCACAAGGGTAGGCACTGAAGCTTTCTTT	CSATRVGTEAFF
TRBV2	TRBJ1-2	once	NA	TGTGCCAGCAGCCCACGGGACTATGGCTACACCTTC	CASSPRDYGYTF
TRBV13	TRBJ1-2	once	NA	TGTGCCAGCAGCTTTCGGGGGAATGGCTACACCTTC	CASSFRGNGYTF
TRBV7-3	TRBJ2-1	NA	TRBD2	TGTGCCAGCAGCTTAAATACTGGGACTAGCGGGGAGCAGTTCTTC	CASSLNTGTSGEQFF
TRBV4-1	TRBJ2-4	NA	NA	TGCGCCAGCAGCCACAGCCTCCCGAACATTCAGTACTTC	CASSHSLPNIQYF
TRBV5-6	TRBJ2-7	once	TRBD2	TGTGCCAGCAGCTTGGATCTGGGACTAGACTACGAGCAGTACTTC	CASSLDLGLDYEQYF
TRBV19	TRBJ1-5	NA	NA	TGTGCCAGTAGTATCGGGGACGGACACAATCAGCCCCAGCATTTT	CASSIGDGHNQPQHF
TRBV2	TRBJ2-7	NA	NA	TGTGCCAGCAGGGGGGGAAGGGCCACAACCTACGAGCAGTACTTC	CASRGGRATTYEQYF
TRBV27	TRBJ2-1	NA	TRBD2	TGTGCCAGCAGTACTAGCGGCTCCTACAATGAGCAGTTCTTC	CASSTSGSYNEQFF
TRBV14	TRBJ2-5	NA	TRBD2	TGTGCCAGCAGCCCTCGATCGGCTAGCGGGAGTCGTGGAGAGACCCAGTACTTC	CASSPRSASGSRGETQYF
TRBV18	TRBJ1-4	NA	NA	TGTGCCAGCTCACCCAGCGACGTGAAGGAAAAACTGTTTTTT	CASSPSDVKEKLFF
TRBV19	TRBJ2-3	NA	NA	TGTGCCAGTAGTATAGTAAGAGGGAACACAGATACGCAGTATTTT	CASSIVRGNTDTQYF
TRBV2	TRBJ2-1	NA	TRBD2	TGTGCCAGCAGGAGCCGAAGCGGGAGTTACAATGAGCAGTTCTTC	CASRSRSGSYNEQFF
TRBV15	TRBJ2-1	NA	NA	TGTGCCACCAGCAGAGGATATAGTGATGAGCAGTTCTTC	CATSRGYSDEQFF